This TCR beta chain was found in a study of blood T cells in healthy people across ages. The total RNA that was extracted per sample amounted to at least 5 micrograms. As regards this clonotype: Its antigen remains unknown.

The study's findings and limits: Age brought a roughly linear fall in TCR beta diversity measured per million T cells. Versus aged donors, long-lived donors had higher diversity and more naive CD4+ cells.

After removal of 6 bases from V and 9 bases from J, the junction contained 5 bases not matched to a gene. Germline V CDR1 and CDR2: SNHLY, FYNNEI. The CDR3 length is 13 residues. A second PCR, run for about 6 to 11 cycles, used a sample-barcoded 5' primer plus a J-beta primer mix. Each cDNA molecule carried a tag from a template-switch adaptor that contained 12 random nucleotides. TCRdb re-called the 5' RACE reads through MiXCR, storing one row per CDR3 protein. The sample includes 700,000 to 900,000 distinct CDR3 sequences, around half of them seen just once. What was sequenced was blood. This sequence was found in an elderly man in good health. The rearrangement uses TRBV2 and TRBJ2-1; 10 nucleotides align to TRBD1. The CDR3 DNA sequence: TGTGCCAGCAGACGGACAGGGGGGGGTGAGCAGTTCTTC. Amino acid sequence: CASRRTGGGEQFF.